This T cell receptor (beta chain) comes out of a study of read filtering for tumor transcriptome and immune sequencing. Study background: Among patients, some 17 were male and some 15 female, aged about 47 to 80 (mean about 66). IR-seq gave about 4.05 to 11 million TCR reads per sample; RNA-seq gave about 80 to 1,300.

In its sample, this clonotype was seen a few times. Its antigen is as yet unknown. The library was built from approximately 400 ng RNA with molecular barcoded adaptors for alpha/delta and beta/gamma chains. TCRdb recomputed calls from the reads with MiXCR, one row per CDR3 protein. The data contain 75,000 to 95,000 distinct CDR3 sequences, approximately 13% of them singletons. The ends lost 3 bases at V and 2 bases at J; junction bases unmatched: 2. Germline lookup yields CDR1 SGHAT and CDR2 FQDESV (reference sequence). CDR3 length equals 14 residues. Study-level points and caveats: Single-read clonotypes: about 81.9% of IR-seq clonotypes (roughly 4% of reads), roughly 70% of RNA-seq clonotypes (44.6% of reads).

The chain combines TRBV11-1 with TRBJ2-3, with 7 bases matching TRBD2. The receptor was derived from a donor aged 40 or older with multiple myeloma. The sequenced sample consisted of a population of CD138-negative cells sorted from bone marrow. The DNA of the CDR3 is TGTGCCAGCAGCTTGGGGACTACCACAGATACGCAGTATTTT. Residues: CASSLGTTTDTQYF.